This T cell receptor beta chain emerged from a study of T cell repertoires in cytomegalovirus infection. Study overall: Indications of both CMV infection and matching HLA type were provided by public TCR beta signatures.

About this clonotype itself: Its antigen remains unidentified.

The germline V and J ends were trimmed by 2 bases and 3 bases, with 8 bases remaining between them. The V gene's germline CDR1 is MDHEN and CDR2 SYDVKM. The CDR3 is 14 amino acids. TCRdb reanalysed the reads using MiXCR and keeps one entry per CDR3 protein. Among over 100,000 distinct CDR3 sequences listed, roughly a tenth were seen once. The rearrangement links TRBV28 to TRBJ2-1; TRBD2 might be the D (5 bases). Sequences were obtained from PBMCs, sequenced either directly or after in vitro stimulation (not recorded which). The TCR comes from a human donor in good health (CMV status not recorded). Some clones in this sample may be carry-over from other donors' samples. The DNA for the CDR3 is TGTGCCAGCAGTTTACAGGAGGTCTACAATGAGCAGTTCTTC. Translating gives CASSLQEVYNEQFF.